The TCR beta chain under discussion was sequenced for a study of cytomegalovirus exposure and HLA in healthy donors (dated by TCRdb to the late 2010s). For the wider study: According to a later analysis, the 120 or so validation repertoires were produced on the same platform as the 666 repertoires of the first cohort. Besides the first cohort of 666 subjects, a separate validation cohort made up of 120 different subjects was used. To predict cytomegalovirus infection status, the study combined high-throughput TCR immunosequencing, statistical association of individual TCRs with disease status, and machine learning. The study was designed to test whether signatures of past pathogen exposure could be identified by cataloging public T cell receptors. Study-wide conclusions, independent of this receptor: The study gave a list of 150 to 200 TCR beta chains associated with cytomegalovirus. Most TCR sequences were observed very rarely across donors, whereas some public TCRs were present in many individuals. The classifier was reported to diagnose cytomegalovirus status with high specificity and sensitivity in both the original and validation cohorts. It was suggested by the authors that the approach could potentially be generalized to other disease states and immunological phenotypes. Subsequent analysis determined that TCRs grouped into clusters in the first cohort also showed a tendency toward co-occurrence across the approximately 110 validation repertoires, and roughly 94% of cluster scores exceeded 0. A few of the identified cytomegalovirus-associated TCR beta chains were confirmed in vitro to be specific for cytomegalovirus antigens. All 110 or so repertoires were used to score co-occurrence in the validation cohort in a later analysis, because that analysis had no HLA typing for the cohort.

CDR1 and CDR2 were assigned from the germline V gene as SQVTM and ANQGSEA. For this chain, trimming is 7 bases at the V end and 2 bases at the J end, and the number of junction bases without a gene match is 4. Taken from cysteine to phenylalanine, the CDR3 has 12 residues. The only DNA kept is the CDR3, 36 bases in frame from the first base. Turning to this clone: Which antigen it targets is not known. No base qualities exist here, and no much larger clone lies one base off it.

Library preparation was by the immunoSEQ multiplex PCR assay. The published analysis was carried out like this. To diagnose cytomegalovirus status from the catalog of TCR beta chain sequences, a statistical classification framework was built. Not all clones reach the TCRdb copy of this immuneACCESS table, which keeps in-frame sequences only. Checked studies attribute under half of the gap to unresolved V genes and leave the rest unexplained. The V and J calls and clone size are taken from that table; D and trimming were inferred from the DNA. The sample has approximately 230,000 clones on record, more than 75% of them singletons. About 12% of the sample rests with the top ten. Donors formed part of the validation cohort, which comprised 120 subjects and was distinct from the first cohort of some 700 subjects.

The receptor was derived from a man between 18 and 29 years old in good health and CMV-seropositive. Specimen: PBMCs. The chain is assembled from TRBV29-1 and TRBJ2-5; 7 nucleotides in the junction match TRBD1. The bases are TGCAGCGCCCGGACAGGTCAAGAGACCCAGTACTTC. This yields the protein CSARTGQETQYF. The CDR3, completed at both ends by the reference TRBV29-1 and TRBJ2-5 genes, gives the full variable domain SAVISQKPSRDICQRGTSLTIQCQVDSQVTMMFWYRQQPGQSLTLIATANQGSEATYESGFVIDKFPISRPNLTFSTLTVSNMSPEDSSIYLCSARTGQETQYFGPGTRLLVL.